A single sample is the source of the 25 T cell receptor beta chains below, sequenced in a study of shared clonotypes between healthy human individuals. TCRdb keeps only in-frame clones here, not all; method: immunoSEQ multiplex PCR. Among 850,000 to 1,200,000 clones listed, around 74% were seen once. The sample comprised memory CD4+ T cells sorted from blood. Subset in this sample: CD45RA-negative fraction. These receptors were taken from a man between 18 and 29 years old in good health.

The genes are TRBV18 and TRBJ1-2; no clear D gene. CDR3 size: 13 residues. The V end was cut by 3 bases, the J end by 8 bases, with 13 bases between. Germline V gives CDR1 KGHSH, CDR2 LQKENI. The CDR3 loop reads CASSPQTGSGYTF. CDR3 DNA: TGTGCCAGCTCACCCCAAACGGGGTCGGGCTACACCTTC. Full variable domain (missing parts from reference TRBV18 and TRBJ1-2): NAGVMQNPRHLVRRRGQEARLRCSPMKGHSHVYWYRQLPEEGLKFMVYLQKENIIDESGMPKERFSAEFPKEGPSILRIQQVVRGDSAAYFCASSPQTGSGYTFGSGTRLTVV.

The chain recombines TRBV7-9 with TRBJ1-4; 11 positions agree with TRBD1. J lost 7 bases, V lost 2 bases, and 6 bases had no gene match. The CDR3 sequence is 16 residues long. Germline-derived CDR1 and CDR2 are SEHNR and FQNEAQ (reference sequence). This CDR3 is CASSLNSGTGGEKLFF. In DNA, the CDR3 is TGTGCCAGCAGCTTAAATTCCGGGACAGGGGGTGAAAAACTGTTTTTT.

This rearrangement joins TRBV5-8 to TRBJ2-1; maybe TRBD2 (5 bases). CDR3 length equals 17 residues. Looked up from germline, CDR1 is SGHTS and CDR2 is YDEGEE. V shed 3 bases and J shed 0 bases, with 16 bases lying between them. The CDR3, as DNA: TGTGCCAGCAGCTCCCCATTTACGGGAAGCTCCTACAATGAGCAGTTCTTC. This codes for CASSSPFTGSSYNEQFF.

This sequence joins TRBV27 and TRBJ2-5; 9 positions agree with TRBD1. Germline V CDR1 and CDR2: MNHEY, SMNVEV (reference sequence). The CDR3 totals 15 residues. J gave up 3 bases and V 7 bases, and 9 bases lay outside the gene matches. The CDR3 DNA reads TGTGCCAGCACACCCCCGGGACAGGGTAAAGAGACCCAGTACTTC. Its protein is CASTPPGQGKETQYF.

This clone was detected once. This sequence joins TRBV25-1 and TRBJ1-1; the match to TRBD1 covers 8 bases. Trimming cost V 6 bases and J 2 bases; bases outside gene matches: 5. The CDR3 contains 14 residues. The germline V gene has CDR1 MGHDK and CDR2 SYGVNS. CDR3 in DNA: TGTGCCAGCAGACGACAGGGGATAAACACTGAAGCTTTCTTT. Its protein is CASRRQGINTEAFF. Together with reference TRBV25-1 and TRBJ1-1, the CDR3 gives the full variable domain: EADIYQTPRYLVIGTGKKITLECSQTMGHDKMYWYQQDPGMELHLIHYSYGVNSTEKGDLSSESTVSRIRTEHFPLTLESARPSHTSQYLCASRRQGINTEAFFGQGTRLTVV.

The V and J genes are TRBV11-2 and TRBJ2-3; 12 bases match TRBD2. CDR1 is SGHAT and CDR2 is FQNNGV in the germline V gene. V was clipped by 5 bases and J by 2 bases; unmatched bases: 5. This CDR3 contains 16 residues. The CDR3 sequence is CASSTSSGGATDTQYF. CDR3 in DNA: TGTGCCAGCAGCACCTCTAGCGGGGGGGCCACAGATACGCAGTATTTT.

The chain employs TRBV6-1 and TRBJ2-5; TRBD1 agrees at 7 bases. CDR1 MNHNS and CDR2 SASEGT come from the germline V gene. The CDR3 runs to 15 residues. Germline trimming cut 4 bases from V and 1 base from J; bases unmatched to any gene: 6. DNA of the CDR3: TGTGCCAGCAGTGTACTACAGGGGATCCAAGAGACCCAGTACTTC. This codes for CASSVLQGIQETQYF.

This chain connects TRBV7-2 to TRBJ1-3; 7 nucleotides align to TRBD1. Germline CDR1 is SGHTA and CDR2 is FQGNSA. After removal of 0 bases from V and 7 bases from J, the junction contained 12 bases not matched to a gene. The CDR3 runs to 17 residues. In DNA form, the CDR3 reads TGTGCCAGCAGCTTAGCGAGGTCAGAAGGGGGCTTCAACACCATATATTTT. The encoded protein is CASSLARSEGGFNTIYF.

The chain uses TRBV5-4 and TRBJ1-1, with a weak D call TRBD1 (6 bases). Between the trimmed V and J ends, which lost 4 bases and 5 bases, there was a span of 15 bases. This CDR3 is built from 14 residues. Per germline, CDR1 SGHNT and CDR2 YYREEE (reference sequence). Here the CDR3 DNA reads TGTGCCAGCAGCAAGGACAGTTCTCGGACTGAAGCTTTCTTT. Its translation: CASSKDSSRTEAFF.

The chain recombines TRBV20-1 with TRBJ2-4; D gene uncertain. The V and J ends lost 4 bases and 6 bases respectively, with 7 bases between them. The CDR3 covers 11 residues. Germline CDR1 is DFQATT and CDR2 is SNEGSKA (reference sequence). The CDR3 DNA reads as TGCAGTGCTATTCCGGGAAACATTCAGTACTTC. Residues: CSAIPGNIQYF.

This clone was observed a single time. The chain joins TRBV5-1 to TRBJ2-2; D assignment may be TRBD1 or TRBD2 (6 bases each). V shed 2 bases and J shed 4 bases, with 12 bases lying between them. The CDR3 has 15 residues. Germline-derived CDR1 and CDR2 are SGHRS and YFSETQ. The CDR3 sequence is CASSFGGLSTGELFF. The CDR3 coding sequence is TGCGCCAGCAGCTTTGGGGGGCTCAGCACCGGGGAGCTGTTTTTT.

The V call is TRBV7-9, the J call TRBJ2-7, with 14 bases aligning to TRBD2. Per the germline V gene, CDR1 is SEHNR and CDR2 is FQNEAQ (reference sequence). Trimming cost V 6 bases and J 5 bases; bases outside gene matches: 9. The CDR3 contains 16 residues. CDR3 sequence (DNA): TGTGCCAGCAGTTCGGGACTAGCGGGAGATTACGACGAGCAGTACTTC. Protein product: CASSSGLAGDYDEQYF.

The chain employs TRBV27 and TRBJ1-2; 8 bases are a match to TRBD1. Trimming removed 5 bases from V and 6 bases from J; junction bases left unmatched: 14. Germline assignment: CDR1 MNHEY and CDR2 SMNVEV (reference sequence). The length of the CDR3 is 16 residues. The CDR3 loop is CASSPGGEQGEDGYTF. The DNA for the CDR3 is TGTGCCAGCAGTCCCGGGGGGGAACAGGGGGAGGATGGCTACACCTTC.

A single count supports this clone. This chain links TRBV19 with TRBJ1-2; 7 nucleotides line up with TRBD1. This CDR3 is 13 amino acids long. Germline loops: CDR1 LNHDA, CDR2 SQIVND (reference sequence). The junction had 4 bases not matched to a gene; V was cut back by 7 bases and J by 2 bases. The CDR3 coding sequence is TGTGCCAGTAATCCGACAGGGAACTATGGCTACACCTTC. Residues: CASNPTGNYGYTF.

This clone was detected a few times. The chain combines TRBV29-1 with TRBJ1-2; a weak D match, TRBD1 (5 bases). Germline V gene sequence: CDR1 SQVTM, CDR2 ANQGSEA. Trimming removed 6 bases from V and 0 bases from J, with 8 bases in between. The CDR3 covers 12 residues. CDR3: CSVTASNYGYTF. The CDR3, as DNA: TGCAGCGTGACAGCCTCTAACTATGGCTACACCTTC.

V and J are TRBV10-2 and TRBJ1-1, with a possible D match to TRBD1 (5 bases). The germline gives CDR1 WSHSY, CDR2 SAAADI. The CDR3 contains 13 residues. V was pared by 4 bases and J by 0 bases, with 6 bases between. This chain's CDR3 is CASSGQLNTEAFF. CDR3 sequence (DNA): TGCGCCAGCAGTGGACAGCTGAACACTGAAGCTTTCTTT.

V and J are TRBV2 and TRBJ2-7; TRBD2 matches at 10 bases. V lost 8 bases and J lost 3; bases outside the gene matches: 7. The CDR3 totals 14 residues. In germline, CDR1 is SNHLY, CDR2 FYNNEI. As DNA, the CDR3 is TGTGCCAGCCTCTCTGGGACTAGCGACTACGAGCAGTACTTC. It is translated as CASLSGTSDYEQYF.

V and J are TRBV6-1 and TRBJ2-3; no firm D call. Germline CDR1 and CDR2: MNHNS and SASEGT. CDR3 length equals 13 residues. V lost 6 bases and J lost 2, with 9 bases in between. CDR3: CASRATYTDTQYF. CDR3 DNA sequence: TGTGCCAGCAGGGCGACATACACAGATACGCAGTATTTT.

This sequence joins TRBV11-2 and TRBJ1-1; 8 bases fit TRBD1. The V gene end was trimmed by 6 bases and the J gene end by 4 bases; junction bases not matched to a gene: 7. CDR1 is SGHAT and CDR2 is FQNNGV in the germline V gene. The CDR3 sequence is 14 residues long. The CDR3 DNA reads TGTGCCAGCAGTCCAATTACAGGGGGCACTGAAGCTTTCTTT. The encoded protein is CASSPITGGTEAFF.

The CDR3 nucleotides read TGCGCCAGCAGCCCGCAACAGAACTATGGCTACACCTTC. It yields the protein CASSPQQNYGYTF. The chain carries TRBV5-1 and TRBJ1-2; unclear D gene. Trimming removed 4 bases at V and 2 bases at J, with 9 bases between. The CDR3 extends over 13 amino acids. Germline V gene lookup returns CDR1 SGHRS and CDR2 YFSETQ.

This clone was counted between two and nine times. The chain carries TRBV29-1 and TRBJ1-4, with 12 bases that match TRBD1. CDR1 is SQVTM, CDR2 ANQGSEA, per germline. Trimming at V came to 5 bases and at J to 10 bases, leaving 8 bases not matched to a gene. This CDR3 contains 14 residues. The CDR3 reads CSVPSGTGGGKLFF. Written as DNA, the CDR3 is TGCAGCGTTCCCTCCGGGACAGGGGGCGGAAAACTGTTTTTT.

This chain uses TRBV19 with TRBJ1-2; D unclear. Trimming cost V 7 bases and J 4 bases, with 10 bases left between them. CDR1 and CDR2 (germline): LNHDA, SQIVND (reference sequence). This CDR3 region has 12 residues. The CDR3 is CASKQTAYGYTF. Written as DNA, the CDR3 is TGTGCCAGTAAACAGACGGCCTATGGCTACACCTTC.

The chain couples TRBV19 to TRBJ1-5, with a tentative D call TRBD1 (5 bases). The V gene's germline CDR1 is LNHDA and CDR2 SQIVND (reference sequence). V was trimmed by 10 bases and J by 4 bases, leaving 17 bases between them. The length of the CDR3 is 14 residues. The CDR3 region is CATSDSLGNQPQHF. Written as DNA, the CDR3 is TGTGCCACCTCCGACAGTCTAGGGAATCAGCCCCAGCATTTT.

As for this clone: Relative to the germline gene, one junction end is altered; a read error may explain this. V usage is TRBV18 and J usage is TRBJ2-1; D perhaps matches TRBD1 (6 bases). The CDR3 totals 13 residues. Germline lookup yields CDR1 KGHSH and CDR2 LQKENI. CDR3 sequence: CASSKEVAGEPFF. The CDR3 region has the DNA TGTGCCAGCTCAAAAGAGGTTGCAGGGGAGCCGTTCTTC.

The chain joins TRBV6-5 to TRBJ2-5; maybe TRBD2 (6 bases). Germline CDR1 and CDR2: MNHEY and SVGAGI. This CDR3 has 14 amino acids. V shed 7 bases and J shed 5 bases, with 17 bases lying between them. For the CDR3, the DNA is TGTGCCAGCAATGGAGGCGGGAAGGGGGAGACCCAGTACTTC. It codes for CASNGGGKGETQYF.